Listed below are T cell receptor beta chains from one sample, sequenced in a study of T-cell reconstitution after alpha-beta-depleted transplantation in children. In TCRdb, the PCR reads were re-called with MiXCR into one record per CDR3 protein. The profile shows 700,000 or so distinct CDR3 sequences, less than 15% of them singletons. Sequences were derived from PBMCs, sampled before TCRalphabeta/CD19-depleted stem cell transplant. These receptors came from a girl aged 2 to 9 with congenital amegakaryocytic thrombocytopenia, due to receive a stem cell transplant. The CDR3 runs from the conserved cysteine through the conserved F or W. Each record gives: V gene, J gene, D gene, clone size, CDR3 DNA, CDR3 protein. D genes are given only for firm matches. Some rows mark clone size as missing; the rest say once, few, many or name a class of expanded clone.

TRBV5-1	TRBJ2-7	.	few	TGCGCCAGCCGTACCACCTCCGGGAACACCTACGAGCAGTACTTC	CASRTTSGNTYEQYF
TRBV28	TRBJ2-1	.	few	TGTGCCAGCAGTTCTTCAGATCATTTCTCCTACAATGAGCAGTTCTTC	CASSSSDHFSYNEQFF
TRBV10-1	TRBJ2-7	.	many	TGCGCCAGCAGTGAGTCAGGCGTCCCGGGACACCCCTCCTACGAGCAGTACTTC	CASSESGVPGHPSYEQYF
TRBV30	TRBJ2-1	.	few	TGTGCCTGGAGTGTACTAGTAGCCAATGAGCAGTTCTTC	CAWSVLVANEQFF
TRBV5-1	TRBJ2-2	TRBD2	many	TGCGCCAGCAGCAAGGGACTAGCGGGGACGAACACCGGGGAGCTGTTTTTT	CASSKGLAGTNTGELFF
TRBV21-1	TRBJ2-1	.	many	TGTGCCAGCAGCAAAGAGGCTAGATTCGTGGATGAGCAGTTCTTC	CASSKEARFVDEQFF
TRBV11-1	TRBJ2-4	TRBD2	few	TGTGCCAGCAGCTTAGCCGCCCCTAGCGGGACTGGGGTAGCCAAAAACATTCAGTACTTC	CASSLAAPSGTGVAKNIQYF
TRBV28	TRBJ2-1	TRBD2	few	TGTGCCAGCGGCAGGACTAGCCTCTTTGAGCAGGTCTTC	CASGRTSLFEQVF
TRBV6-1	TRBJ1-5	.	.	TGTGCCAGCAGTCGACAGTTCGGTCAGCCCCAGCATTTT	CASSRQFGQPQHF
TRBV5-1	TRBJ1-2	.	.	TGCGCCAGCAGCTTGGGGCCGTGGCAAGGTGGGGGACGCGACTATGGCTACACCTTC	CASSLGPWQGGGRDYGYTF
TRBV18	TRBJ1-1	.	.	TGTGCCAGCTCACCCCGGGAGCACACTGAAGCTTTCTTT	CASSPREHTEAFF
TRBV7-9	TRBJ2-1	.	.	TGTGCCAGCAGCCCTGGGGGAGGACGCTCCTACAATGAGCAGTTCTTC	CASSPGGGRSYNEQFF
TRBV5-1	TRBJ2-6	.	.	TGCGCCAGCAGCTTGTTCGCGGCTGGGGCCAACGTCCTGACTTTC	CASSLFAAGANVLTF
TRBV3-1	TRBJ2-7	.	.	TGTGCCAGCAGCCAAGATCAGGGGTGGTACGAGCAGTACTTC	CASSQDQGWYEQYF
TRBV6-5	TRBJ2-2	.	.	TGTGCCAGCAGTTACTCGAGTACTCCTAACACCGGGGAGCTGTTTTTT	CASSYSSTPNTGELFF
TRBV20-1	TRBJ1-6	.	many	TGCAGTGCTAGATGGGCGGATTCACCCCTCCACTTT	CSARWADSPLHF
TRBV5-1	TRBJ1-4	.	few	TGCGCCAGCAGCTTGTTGACAGGTTCTGCTAATGAAAAACTGTTTTTT	CASSLLTGSANEKLFF
TRBV20-1	TRBJ2-5	.	.	TGCAGTGCTAGAGGCCCAGCAGTTGGGGGGACCCAGTACTTC	CSARGPAVGGTQYF
TRBV10-3	TRBJ1-1	.	many	TGTGCCTCGGTCCCATTGGGGGGCACTGAAGCTTTCTTT	CASVPLGGTEAFF
TRBV20-1	TRBJ2-5	.	few	TGCAGTGCTGCCCGGGGTGGGGAGACCCAGTACTTC	CSAARGGETQYF
TRBV7-9	TRBJ1-2	.	few	TGTGCCAGCAGCTTAGGTCGAAGCAGGGTGAACTATGGCTACACCTTC	CASSLGRSRVNYGYTF
TRBV20-1	TRBJ1-2	.	many	TGCAGTGCTAGAGATTCGTTTGGGACACACTATGGCTACACCTTC	CSARDSFGTHYGYTF
TRBV5-1	TRBJ2-5	.	many	TGCGCCAGCAGCTTGTCGAATCAAGAGACCCAGTACTTC	CASSLSNQETQYF
TRBV14	TRBJ2-5	TRBD2	once	TGTGCCAGCAGCCAACGTACGGGAGAGCGGGGATACCAAGAGACCCAGTACTTC	CASSQRTGERGYQETQYF
TRBV12-3/TRBV12-4	TRBJ1-4	.	many	TGTGCCAGCAGTCTAGGCCGGGGGGCCACTAATGAAAAACTGTTTTTT	CASSLGRGATNEKLFF
TRBV10-3	TRBJ2-7	TRBD2	many	TGTGCCATCCTTGTTTGGCTAGCGGGCCTCTACGAGCAGTACTTC	CAILVWLAGLYEQYF
TRBV25-1	TRBJ2-3	.	.	TGTGCCAGCAGTGAGCTTTACGGAACCACAGATACGCAGTATTTT	CASSELYGTTDTQYF
TRBV9	TRBJ1-5	.	.	TGTGCCAGCAGCGCGGAACCCACAGGGCATCAGCCCCAGCATTTT	CASSAEPTGHQPQHF
TRBV5-5	TRBJ1-1	.	few	TGTGCCAGCAGCCCCACGAGGGCCGTGAACACTGAAGCTTTCTTT	CASSPTRAVNTEAFF
TRBV20-1	TRBJ2-1	.	few	TGCAGTGCCCAAGCTCCCAGGACAGACTACAATGAGCAGTTCTTC	CSAQAPRTDYNEQFF
TRBV6-1	TRBJ1-2	.	.	TGTGCCAGCAGTGAATCCCACAGGGCGGAGGGCTACACCTTC	CASSESHRAEGYTF
TRBV20-1	TRBJ1-2	.	many	TGCAGTGCTAGAGATACAGGAATTAGTGGCTACACCTTC	CSARDTGISGYTF
TRBV6-5	TRBJ1-6	.	many	TGTGCCAGCAGTTATAGGAGCTCCTATAATTCACCCCTCCACTTT	CASSYRSSYNSPLHF
TRBV28	TRBJ2-7	TRBD1	few	TGTGCCAGCAGTTTAGGGAACTGGGACAGGGGTAACGAGCAGTACTTC	CASSLGNWDRGNEQYF
TRBV20-1	TRBJ1-2	.	.	TGCAGTACTAGTGATCAGGACAGTGGCTATGGCTACACCTTC	CSTSDQDSGYGYTF
TRBV7-2	TRBJ1-5	TRBD1	many	TGTGCCAGCAGCTTAGAACGAGGGGGCGATCAGCCCCAGCATTTT	CASSLERGGDQPQHF
TRBV5-1	TRBJ2-7	TRBD1	few	TGCGCCAGCAGCTTCTACCCACTTAAACAGGGGTACGAGCAGTACTTC	CASSFYPLKQGYEQYF
TRBV19	TRBJ2-7	.	few	TGTGCCAGTACAAACAGTGGCGACGAGCAGTACTTC	CASTNSGDEQYF
TRBV20-1	TRBJ1-4	.	.	TGCAGTGCTAGAGGGGGGGGTCAGGTAGAAAAACTGTTTTTT	CSARGGGQVEKLFF
TRBV21-1	TRBJ1-1	.	.	TGTGCCAGCAACTCCGGGGGCAGCGCTTTTCTCAGCATGAACACTGAAGCTTTCTTT	CASNSGGSAFLSMNTEAFF
TRBV7-9	TRBJ2-1	.	few	TGTGCCACCTCGCCCCCGGGAACTCGGTACAATGAGCAGTTCTTC	CATSPPGTRYNEQFF
TRBV5-1	TRBJ2-2	.	many	TGCGCCAGCAGCTTGGAAACGGTCGGGGAGCTGTTTTTT	CASSLETVGELFF
TRBV10-3	TRBJ1-4	.	many	TGTGCCATCAGCCGGGGGGGCGTTCGGGGAAAACTGTTTTTT	CAISRGGVRGKLFF
TRBV7-9	TRBJ2-1	TRBD1	many	TGTGCCAGCAGCGACCAGGGGGCTTACGATGAGCAGTTCTTC	CASSDQGAYDEQFF
TRBV15	TRBJ2-1	TRBD2	.	TGTGCCACCAGCAGATCCCCCTCTCTAGCGGGAGTATTAAATGAGCAGTTCTTC	CATSRSPSLAGVLNEQFF
TRBV18	TRBJ1-5	TRBD1	.	TGTGCCAGCTCACAGGGACAGGGGGTCAATCAGCCCCAGCATTTT	CASSQGQGVNQPQHF
TRBV29-1	TRBJ2-1	TRBD1	.	TGCAGCGCGTGGGACAGGGGCGATGAGCAGTTCTTC	CSAWDRGDEQFF
TRBV5-5	TRBJ2-1	TRBD2	.	TGTGCCAGCAGCCCCAGTGAAGCGGGAGGGCCCAATGAGCAGTTCTTC	CASSPSEAGGPNEQFF
TRBV5-1	TRBJ1-4	.	many	TGCGCCAGCAGCTACGGGGGAGGAAGCGAAAAACTGTTTTTT	CASSYGGGSEKLFF
TRBV6-6	TRBJ1-1	.	few	TGTGCCAGCAGAAAAATCGGGGAAGAAGCTTTCTTT	CASRKIGEEAFF
TRBV5-1	TRBJ2-1	TRBD2	few	TGCGCCAGCAGCACTCTAGCGGGTGAGCACAATGAGCAGTTCTTC	CASSTLAGEHNEQFF
TRBV5-5	TRBJ2-7	.	many	TGTGCCAGCAGCTTGCTTAGATCCTACGAGCAGTACTTC	CASSLLRSYEQYF
TRBV5-1	TRBJ2-3	.	many	TGCGCCAGCAGCTTGTCGGGGGGCCGAACGCAGTATTTT	CASSLSGGRTQYF
TRBV14	TRBJ2-3	.	few	TGTGCCAGCAGCCGCTCTGGACGTCTTAAGCAGTATTTT	CASSRSGRLKQYF
TRBV5-1	TRBJ1-5	.	few	TGCGCCAGCAGCTGGGGCCCGGGGGGACCTAATCAGCCCCAGCATTTT	CASSWGPGGPNQPQHF